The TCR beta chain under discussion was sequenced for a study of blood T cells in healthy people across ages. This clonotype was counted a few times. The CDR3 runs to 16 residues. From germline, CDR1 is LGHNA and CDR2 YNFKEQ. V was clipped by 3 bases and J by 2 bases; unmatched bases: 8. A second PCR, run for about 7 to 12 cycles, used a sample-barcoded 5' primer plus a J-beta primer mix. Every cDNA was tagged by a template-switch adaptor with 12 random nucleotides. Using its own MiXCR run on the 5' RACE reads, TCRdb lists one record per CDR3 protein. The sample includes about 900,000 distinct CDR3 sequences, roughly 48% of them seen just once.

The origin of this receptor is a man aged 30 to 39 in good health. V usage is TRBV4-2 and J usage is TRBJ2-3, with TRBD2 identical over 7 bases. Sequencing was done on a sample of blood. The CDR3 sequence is CASSHVTGTNTDTQYF. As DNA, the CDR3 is TGTGCCAGCAGCCATGTTACCGGGACTAACACAGATACGCAGTATTTT.